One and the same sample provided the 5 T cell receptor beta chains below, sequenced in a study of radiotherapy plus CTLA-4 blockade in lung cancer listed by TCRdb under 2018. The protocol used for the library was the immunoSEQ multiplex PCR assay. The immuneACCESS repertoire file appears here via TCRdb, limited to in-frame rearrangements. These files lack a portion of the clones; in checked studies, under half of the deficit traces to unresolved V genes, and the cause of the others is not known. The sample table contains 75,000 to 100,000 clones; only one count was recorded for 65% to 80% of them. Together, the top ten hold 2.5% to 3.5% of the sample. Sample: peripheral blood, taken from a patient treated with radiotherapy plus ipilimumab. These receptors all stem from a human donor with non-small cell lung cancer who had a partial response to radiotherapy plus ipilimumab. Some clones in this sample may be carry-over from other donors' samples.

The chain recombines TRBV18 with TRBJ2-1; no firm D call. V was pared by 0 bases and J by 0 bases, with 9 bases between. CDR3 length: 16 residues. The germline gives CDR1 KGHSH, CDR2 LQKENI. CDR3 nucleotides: TGTGCCAGCTCACCACCGACAAGCACCTCCTACAATGAGCAGTTCTTC. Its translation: CASSPPTSTSYNEQFF.

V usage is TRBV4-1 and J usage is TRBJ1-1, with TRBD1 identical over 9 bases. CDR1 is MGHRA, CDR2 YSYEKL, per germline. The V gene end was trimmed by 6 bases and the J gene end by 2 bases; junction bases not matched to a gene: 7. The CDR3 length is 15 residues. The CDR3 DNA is TGCGCCAGCAGTCACCCGGGACAGGGAAACACTGAAGCTTTCTTT. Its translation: CASSHPGQGNTEAFF.

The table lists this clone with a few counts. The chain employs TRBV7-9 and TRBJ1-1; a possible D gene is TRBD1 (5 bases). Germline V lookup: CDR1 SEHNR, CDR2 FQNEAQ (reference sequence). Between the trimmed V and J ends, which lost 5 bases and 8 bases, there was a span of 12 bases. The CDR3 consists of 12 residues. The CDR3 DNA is TGTGCCAGCAGCCCCTCAGGGTCGGAAGCTTTCTTT. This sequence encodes CASSPSGSEAFF.

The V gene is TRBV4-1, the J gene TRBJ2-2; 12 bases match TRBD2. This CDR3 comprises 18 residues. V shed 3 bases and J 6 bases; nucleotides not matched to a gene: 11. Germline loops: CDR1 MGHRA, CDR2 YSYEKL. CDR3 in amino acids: CASSHTSGGPRGAGELFF. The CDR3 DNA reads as TGCGCCAGCAGCCACACTAGCGGGGGGCCTCGCGGGGCCGGGGAGCTGTTTTTT.

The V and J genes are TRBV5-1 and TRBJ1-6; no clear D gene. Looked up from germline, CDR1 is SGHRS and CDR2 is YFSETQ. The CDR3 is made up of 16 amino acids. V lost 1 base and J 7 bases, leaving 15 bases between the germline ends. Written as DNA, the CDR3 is TGCGCCAGCAGCTTGATGCCGGCAGGTGGCAATTCACCCCTCCACTTT. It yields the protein CASSLMPAGGNSPLHF.